A single sample gave rise to the 23 T cell receptor beta chains below, sequenced in a study of blood T cell repertoires in COVID-19. Assay used: immunoSEQ multiplex PCR; TCRdb lists only in-frame clones, some missing. The repertoire holds over 250,000 clones, with roughly nine tenths as singletons. The sequenced material came from peripheral blood. These receptors were collected from a man aged 60 to 69 who had recovered from COVID-19.

This clone was recorded only once. The chain employs TRBV2 and TRBJ2-1; TRBD2 might be the D (5 bases). The CDR3 contains 16 residues. V dropped 3 bases and J dropped 6 bases, with 18 bases sitting between them. Germline CDR1 SNHLY, CDR2 FYNNEI. The CDR3 protein is CASSEKLPGIGNEQFF. CDR3 sequence (DNA): TGTGCCAGCAGTGAGAAGTTACCGGGGATAGGCAATGAGCAGTTCTTC.

The chain recombines TRBV19 with TRBJ2-5, with TRBD1 as a possible D gene (5 bases). Germline CDR1 is LNHDA and CDR2 is SQIVND (reference sequence). There are 15 residues in the CDR3. Deletions cut 0 bases from V and 5 bases from J, with 13 bases between. CDR3: CASSIDSGARETQYF. The CDR3 region has the DNA TGTGCCAGTAGTATAGATAGTGGGGCAAGGGAGACCCAGTACTTC.

The chain carries TRBV10-2 and TRBJ2-7; 8 bases are a match to TRBD1. Germline V lookup: CDR1 WSHSY, CDR2 SAAADI. This CDR3 has 14 residues. V lost 7 bases, J lost 7 bases, and 12 bases stayed unmatched. CDR3 DNA: TGCGCCAGCAATCCCGGACAGGGAACTAAAGAGCAGTACTTC. It codes for CASNPGQGTKEQYF.

The chain has TRBV9 and TRBJ2-7; 10 bases are shared with TRBD1. CDR3 length: 16 residues. CDR1 and CDR2 from the germline V gene are SGDLS and YYNGEE. Trimming cost V 0 bases and J 5 bases; bases outside gene matches: 8. The CDR3 DNA reads TGTGCCAGCAGCGTAGGGGCGGGACAGGGGAACCACGAGCAGTACTTC. Translated, it gives CASSVGAGQGNHEQYF.

The table lists this clone with a few counts. The chain links TRBV9 to TRBJ1-1; 7 bases map to TRBD1. In germline, CDR1 is SGDLS, CDR2 YYNGEE. The V segment lost 0 bases and the J segment 6 bases; nucleotides outside the gene matches: 5. The length of the CDR3 is 14 residues. This CDR3 reads CASSVATGDAEAFF. CDR3 nucleotide sequence: TGTGCCAGCAGCGTAGCTACAGGGGACGCTGAAGCTTTCTTT.

The chain is built from TRBV6-2 or TRBV6-3 and TRBJ2-7, with TRBD2 identical over 11 bases. The CDR3 consists of 20 residues. CDR1 is MNHEY and CDR2 is SVGEGT in the germline V gene. V dropped 6 bases and J dropped 0; count of bases not matched to a gene: 19. Here the CDR3 DNA reads TGTGCCAGCAGCCACGGGGTTCTGGGGGCTAGCGGGGGGCCCTCCTACGAGCAGTACTTC. Translation: CASSHGVLGASGGPSYEQYF.

The rearrangement joins TRBV6-5 to TRBJ1-1; D is unclear. Looked up from germline, CDR1 is MNHEY and CDR2 is SVGAGI. Trimming cost V 8 bases and J 5 bases, with 15 bases left between them. The CDR3 contains 13 residues. Here the CDR3 DNA reads TGTGCCAGCGGCTACAGAGAGAAAACTGAAGCTTTCTTT. Protein sequence: CASGYREKTEAFF.

The chain carries TRBV18 and TRBJ1-4; a weak D match, TRBD1 (6 bases). The V end was cut by 6 bases, the J end by 4 bases, with 12 bases between. The CDR3 extends over 14 amino acids. CDR1 is KGHSH and CDR2 is LQKENI in the germline V gene. CDR3 nucleotides: TGTGCCAGCTCTGCCGGGACAATTAATGAAAAACTGTTTTTT. This gives the protein CASSAGTINEKLFF.

V is TRBV2 and J is TRBJ2-4; 7 bases map to TRBD1. The V gene's germline CDR1 is SNHLY and CDR2 FYNNEI. The CDR3 is made up of 12 amino acids. The ends lost 9 bases at V and 2 bases at J; junction bases unmatched: 1. The chain's CDR3 is CARQGTKNIQYF. Written as DNA, the CDR3 is TGTGCCAGACAGGGGACCAAAAACATTCAGTACTTC.

The V gene is TRBV5-6, the J gene TRBJ1-4; 7 bases agree with TRBD1. J lost 13 bases, V lost 1 base, and 4 bases had no gene match. The CDR3 covers 12 residues. Germline-derived CDR1 and CDR2 are SGHDT and YYEEEE. The CDR3 spells CASSLSTGALFF. DNA of the CDR3: TGTGCCAGCAGCTTGAGTACAGGGGCACTGTTTTTT.

The chain combines TRBV5-1 with TRBJ2-7; TRBD2 aligns across 8 bases. The CDR3 is 14 amino acids. Trimming took 6 bases from V and 5 from J; bases not matched to a gene: 10. In germline, CDR1 is SGHRS, CDR2 YFSETQ. The CDR3 bases are TGCGCCAGCACGGCCGCGGGGGGTCAAAACGAGCAGTACTTC. Its protein product is CASTAAGGQNEQYF.

In its sample, this clone was seen a few times. The chain employs TRBV18 and TRBJ2-5, with TRBD1 matching over 7 bases. Per germline, CDR1 KGHSH and CDR2 LQKENI. J was trimmed by 2 bases and V by 5 bases; bases with no gene match: 8. The CDR3 totals 15 residues. The DNA for the CDR3 is TGTGCCAGCTCAGACAGGGTGGGAATTCAAGAGACCCAGTACTTC. It is translated as CASSDRVGIQETQYF.

The chain links TRBV6-5 to TRBJ2-3, with a tentative D call TRBD1 (6 bases). The CDR3 runs to 13 residues. Germline V gene data show CDR1 as MNHEY and CDR2 as SVGAGI. V was clipped by 0 bases and J by 5 bases, with 6 bases between them. CDR3 loop: CASSYSGGDTQYF. CDR3 coding DNA: TGTGCCAGCAGTTACTCAGGGGGAGATACGCAGTATTTT.

V and J are TRBV21-1 and TRBJ2-5; the table assigns TRBD1, which was not confirmed against the DNA. TRBV21-1 is given as a pseudogene. The CDR3 extends over 14 amino acids. The CDR3 protein is CASSKAQHKETQYF. As DNA, the CDR3 is TGTGCCAGCAGCAAAGCACAACATAAAGAGACCCAGTACTTC.

This clone was recorded only once. J is TRBJ2-4 and V is TRBV6-5, with 13 nucleotides matching TRBD2. The J segment lost 3 bases and the V segment lost 5 bases, leaving 1 base of the junction unmatched. Germline V gene sequence: CDR1 MNHEY, CDR2 SVGAGI. This CDR3 region has 15 residues. The DNA of the CDR3 is TGTGCCAGCAGTACTAGCGGGGGGGGCAAAAACATTCAGTACTTC. Translation: CASSTSGGGKNIQYF.

The V and J genes are TRBV5-1 and TRBJ2-1, with 13 bases lining up with TRBD2. V was pared by 5 bases and J by 7 bases, with 3 bases of the junction left unmatched. Germline-derived CDR1 and CDR2 are SGHRS and YFSETQ. This CDR3 is 14 amino acids long. CDR3 nucleotide sequence: TGCGCCAGCAGAACTAGCGGGGGGGCGAATGAGCAGTTCTTC. Amino acid sequence: CASRTSGGANEQFF.

The CDR3 DNA reads as TGTGCCAGCAGTTGGGGACAGGGGAACACTGAAGCTTTCTTT. This codes for CASSWGQGNTEAFF. The rearrangement joins TRBV6-2 or TRBV6-3 to TRBJ1-1, with TRBD1 identical over 9 bases. V dropped 4 bases and J dropped 1; count of bases not matched to a gene: 1. Germline-derived CDR1 and CDR2 are MNHEY and SVGEGT. This CDR3 has 14 residues.

The rearrangement links TRBV11-2 to TRBJ2-7; TRBD1 matches at 9 bases. The V segment lost 5 bases and the J segment 3 bases; nucleotides outside the gene matches: 17. The germline V gene has CDR1 SGHAT and CDR2 FQNNGV. The CDR3 covers 18 residues. The CDR3: CASSSGGLGTGRYYEQYF. The CDR3 DNA reads TGTGCCAGCAGCAGTGGAGGGTTGGGGACAGGGAGATACTACGAGCAGTACTTC.

J is TRBJ2-3 and V is TRBV29-1; 11 positions match TRBD2. V was pared by 5 bases and J by 4 bases, with 5 bases of the junction left unmatched. This CDR3 comprises 14 residues. Germline CDR1 and CDR2: SQVTM and ANQGSEA. The CDR3 reads CSVLAGGRADTQYF. The CDR3 region has the DNA TGCAGCGTTTTAGCGGGGGGGAGGGCAGATACGCAGTATTTT.

This chain uses TRBV9 with TRBJ1-4; D gene ambiguous. Germline V gene sequence: CDR1 SGDLS, CDR2 YYNGEE. V shed 4 bases and J shed 0 bases, with 10 bases lying between them. The CDR3 is 15 residues long. The CDR3 region is CASSPGGTTNEKLFF. The CDR3 DNA follows: TGTGCCAGCAGCCCCGGCGGGACAACTAATGAAAAACTGTTTTTT.

The V gene is TRBV27, the J gene TRBJ1-2; D unresolved. The CDR3 consists of 14 residues. The V end lost 7 bases, the J end lost 8 bases, and 20 bases lay between the germline ends. The germline gives CDR1 MNHEY, CDR2 SMNVEV (reference sequence). In DNA, the CDR3 is TGTGCCAGCACGACAACTCGTACTGAGGGCGGCTACACCTTC. It translates to CASTTTRTEGGYTF.

The J gene is TRBJ2-1, the V gene TRBV25-1; 9 nucleotides agree with TRBD1. The CDR3 runs 17 residues. V lost 4 bases to trimming and J lost 1 base; unmatched junction nucleotides: 8. Germline V gene data show CDR1 as MGHDK and CDR2 as SYGVNS. CDR3 loop: CASSALGTGLSYNEQFF. CDR3 coding DNA: TGTGCCAGCAGTGCCCTCGGGACAGGGTTATCCTACAATGAGCAGTTCTTC.

V usage is TRBV19 and J usage is TRBJ1-1, with a tentative D call TRBD1 (5 bases). CDR1 is LNHDA and CDR2 is SQIVND in the germline V gene (reference sequence). V was cut by 5 bases and J by 1 base, with 11 bases left in between. CDR3 length equals 14 residues. The CDR3 spells CASSSGGPNTEAFF. CDR3 DNA sequence: TGTGCCAGTAGTTCCGGGGGACCGAACACTGAAGCTTTCTTT.